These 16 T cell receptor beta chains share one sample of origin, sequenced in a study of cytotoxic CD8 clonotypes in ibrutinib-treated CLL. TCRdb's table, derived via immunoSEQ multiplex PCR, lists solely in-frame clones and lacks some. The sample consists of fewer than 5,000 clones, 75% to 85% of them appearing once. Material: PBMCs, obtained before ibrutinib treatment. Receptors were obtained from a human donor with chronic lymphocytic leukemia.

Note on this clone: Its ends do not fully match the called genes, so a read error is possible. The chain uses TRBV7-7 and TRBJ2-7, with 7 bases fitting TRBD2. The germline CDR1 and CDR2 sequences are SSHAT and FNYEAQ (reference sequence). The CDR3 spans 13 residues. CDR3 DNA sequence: TGTGCTAGCAGCTTAGCTGGGGGGGGCGAGCAGTACTTC. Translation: CASSLAGGGEQYF.

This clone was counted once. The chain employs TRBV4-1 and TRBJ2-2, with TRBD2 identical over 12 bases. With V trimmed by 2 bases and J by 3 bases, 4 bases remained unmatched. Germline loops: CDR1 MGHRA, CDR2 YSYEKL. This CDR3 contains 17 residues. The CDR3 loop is CASSQLAGGPDTGELFF. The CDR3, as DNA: TGCGCCAGCAGCCAACTAGCGGGAGGGCCGGACACCGGGGAGCTGTTTTTT.

CDR3 DNA: TGTGCCAGCAGCTTAGAAGCCCCTGTGGTAGCGAACACCGGGGAGCTGTTTTTT. Its translation is CASSLEAPVVANTGELFF. The J gene is TRBJ2-2, the V gene TRBV11-2; D unclear. V lost 0 bases and J lost 0, with 14 bases in between. The germline V gene encodes CDR1 SGHAT and CDR2 FQNNGV. CDR3 length: 18 residues. The variable domain in full, completed from reference TRBV11-2 and TRBJ2-2, reads EAGVAQSPRYKIIEKRQSVAFWCNPISGHATLYWYQQILGQGPKLLIQFQNNGVVDDSQLPKDRFSAERLKGVDSTLKIQPAKLEDSAVYLCASSLEAPVVANTGELFFGEGSRLTVL.

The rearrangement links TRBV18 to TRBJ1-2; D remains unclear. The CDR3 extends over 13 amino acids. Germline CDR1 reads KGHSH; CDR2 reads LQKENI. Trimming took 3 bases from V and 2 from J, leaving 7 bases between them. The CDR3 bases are TGTGCCAGCTCACCGGACGGCAACTATGGCTACACCTTC. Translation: CASSPDGNYGYTF.

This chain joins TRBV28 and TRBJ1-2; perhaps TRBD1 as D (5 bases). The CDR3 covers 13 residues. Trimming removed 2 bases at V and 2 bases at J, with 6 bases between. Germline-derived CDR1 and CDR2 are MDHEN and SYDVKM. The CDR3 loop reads CASSLGGNYGYTF. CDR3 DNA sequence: TGTGCCAGCAGTTTAGGGGGAAACTATGGCTACACCTTC.

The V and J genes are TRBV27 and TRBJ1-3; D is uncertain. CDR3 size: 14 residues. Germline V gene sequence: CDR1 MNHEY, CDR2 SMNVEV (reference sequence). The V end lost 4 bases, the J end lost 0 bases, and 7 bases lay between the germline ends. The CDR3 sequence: CASSSPSSGNTIYF. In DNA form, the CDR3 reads TGTGCCAGCAGTTCACCGAGCTCTGGAAACACCATATATTTT.

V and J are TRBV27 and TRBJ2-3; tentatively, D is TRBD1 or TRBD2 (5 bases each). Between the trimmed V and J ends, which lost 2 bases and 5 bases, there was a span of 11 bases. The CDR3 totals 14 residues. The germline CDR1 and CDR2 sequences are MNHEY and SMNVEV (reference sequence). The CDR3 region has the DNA TGTGCCAGCAGTTTACCGGGACCCAAAGATACGCAGTATTTT. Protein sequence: CASSLPGPKDTQYF.

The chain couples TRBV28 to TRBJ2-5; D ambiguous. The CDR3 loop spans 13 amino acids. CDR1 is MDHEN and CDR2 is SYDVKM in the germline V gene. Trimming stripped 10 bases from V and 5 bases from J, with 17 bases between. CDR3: CATKRSEMETQYF. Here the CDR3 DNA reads TGTGCCACTAAAAGATCAGAAATGGAGACCCAGTACTTC.

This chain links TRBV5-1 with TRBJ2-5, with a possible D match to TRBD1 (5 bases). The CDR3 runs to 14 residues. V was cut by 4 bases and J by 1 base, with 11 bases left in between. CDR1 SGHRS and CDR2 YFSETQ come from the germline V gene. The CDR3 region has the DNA TGCGCCAGCAGCACAGGTGCCACCCAAGAGACCCAGTACTTC. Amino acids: CASSTGATQETQYF. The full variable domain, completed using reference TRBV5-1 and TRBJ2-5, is KAGVTQTPRYLIKTRGQQVTLSCSPISGHRSVSWYQQTPGQGLQFLFEYFSETQRNKGNFPGRFSGRQFSNSRSEMNVSTLELGDSALYLCASSTGATQETQYFGPGTRLLVL.

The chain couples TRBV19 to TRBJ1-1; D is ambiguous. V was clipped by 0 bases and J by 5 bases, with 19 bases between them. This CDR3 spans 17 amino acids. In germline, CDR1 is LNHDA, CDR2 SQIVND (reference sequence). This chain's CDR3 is CASSIDVGERRVTEAFF. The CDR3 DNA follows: TGTGCCAGTAGTATAGATGTGGGAGAGCGGCGGGTGACTGAAGCTTTCTTT.

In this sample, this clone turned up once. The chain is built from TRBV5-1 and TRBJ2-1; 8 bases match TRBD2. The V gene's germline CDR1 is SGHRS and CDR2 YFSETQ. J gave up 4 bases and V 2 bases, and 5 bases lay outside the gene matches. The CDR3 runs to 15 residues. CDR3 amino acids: CASSFSGSSYNEQFF. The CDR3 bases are TGCGCCAGCAGCTTCAGCGGGAGCTCATACAATGAGCAGTTCTTC.

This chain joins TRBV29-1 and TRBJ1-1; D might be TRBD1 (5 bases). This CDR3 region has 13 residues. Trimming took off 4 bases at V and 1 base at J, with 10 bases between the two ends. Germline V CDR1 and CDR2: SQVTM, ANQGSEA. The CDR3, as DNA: TGCAGCGTTGTACAGGTAACGAACACTGAAGCTTTCTTT. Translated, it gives CSVVQVTNTEAFF.

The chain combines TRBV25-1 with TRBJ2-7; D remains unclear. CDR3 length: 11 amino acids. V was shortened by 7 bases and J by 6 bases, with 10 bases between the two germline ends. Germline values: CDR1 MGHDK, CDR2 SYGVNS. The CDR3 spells CASTYSFEQYF. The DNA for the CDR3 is TGTGCCAGCACTTATTCATTCGAGCAGTACTTC.

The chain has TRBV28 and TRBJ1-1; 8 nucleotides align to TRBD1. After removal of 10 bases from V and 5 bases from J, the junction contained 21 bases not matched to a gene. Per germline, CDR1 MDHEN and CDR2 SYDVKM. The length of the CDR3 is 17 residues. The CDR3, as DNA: TGTGCCACCATAAAAACGCCAAGACAGGGGCTGTGGACTGAAGCTTTCTTT. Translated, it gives CATIKTPRQGLWTEAFF.

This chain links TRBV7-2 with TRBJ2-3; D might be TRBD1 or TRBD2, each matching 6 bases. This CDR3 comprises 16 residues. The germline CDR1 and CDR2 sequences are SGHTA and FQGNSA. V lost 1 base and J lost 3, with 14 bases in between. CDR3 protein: CASSLVGGLGTDTQYF. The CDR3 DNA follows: TGTGCCAGCAGCTTAGTGGGGGGCTTAGGAACAGATACGCAGTATTTT.

CDR3 DNA sequence: TGTGCCAGCACCCCCGGGACAGGGGAAGGTATGAACACTGAAGCTTTCTTT. It codes for CASTPGTGEGMNTEAFF. The rearrangement joins TRBV28 to TRBJ1-1; 10 bases align to TRBD1. V gave up 7 bases and J gave up 0 bases; unmatched junction bases: 11. CDR1 and CDR2 (germline): MDHEN, SYDVKM. The CDR3 contains 17 residues.